These 2 T cell receptor beta chains came from one sample sequenced in a study of cytomegalovirus exposure and HLA in healthy donors. This PCR relied on a set of 60 Vbeta primers and 13 Jbeta primers. Clones were read by immunoSEQ multiplex PCR, and TCRdb kept only the in-frame ones, dropping some. In the table there are some 130,000 clones, approximately 80% of which are singletons. The sequenced material came from PBMCs. The receptors derive from a man aged 30 to 39 in good health and CMV-seronegative.

The CDR3 region is CASSPAVAANTEAFF. Here the CDR3 DNA reads TGTGCCAGCTCACCTGCGGTGGCAGCGAACACTGAAGCTTTCTTT. This rearrangement joins TRBV18 to TRBJ1-1; unclear D gene. This CDR3 is built from 15 residues. V dropped 3 bases and J dropped 1 base, with 12 bases sitting between them. Germline V gives CDR1 KGHSH, CDR2 LQKENI. The full variable domain, rest sourced from reference TRBV18 and TRBJ1-1, is NAGVMQNPRHLVRRRGQEARLRCSPMKGHSHVYWYRQLPEEGLKFMVYLQKENIIDESGMPKERFSAEFPKEGPSILRIQQVVRGDSAAYFCASSPAVAANTEAFFGQGTRLTVV.

This clone has just a few counts. This chain joins TRBV9 and TRBJ1-2; D remains unclear. The CDR3 covers 14 residues. V was trimmed by 4 bases and J by 0 bases, leaving 10 bases between them. Germline V gene data show CDR1 as SGDLS and CDR2 as YYNGEE. This CDR3 reads CASSPPSTNYGYTF. CDR3 coding DNA: TGTGCCAGCAGCCCTCCGAGTACTAACTATGGCTACACCTTC. Together with reference TRBV9 and TRBJ1-2, the CDR3 gives the full variable domain: DSGVTQTPKHLITATGQRVTLRCSPRSGDLSVYWYQQSLDQGLQFLIQYYNGEERAKGNILERFSAQQFPDLHSELNLSSLELGDSALYFCASSPPSTNYGYTFGSGTRLTVV.